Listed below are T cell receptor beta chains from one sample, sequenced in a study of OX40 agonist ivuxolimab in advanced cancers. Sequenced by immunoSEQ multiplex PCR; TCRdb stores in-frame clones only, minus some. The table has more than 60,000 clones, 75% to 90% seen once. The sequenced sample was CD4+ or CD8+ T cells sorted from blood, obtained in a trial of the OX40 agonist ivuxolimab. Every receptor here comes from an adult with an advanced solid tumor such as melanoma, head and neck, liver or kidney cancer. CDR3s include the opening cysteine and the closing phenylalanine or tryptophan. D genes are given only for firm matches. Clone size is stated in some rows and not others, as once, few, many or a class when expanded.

CDR3: CASSGGNDYEQYF; DNA: TGTGCCAGTAGCGGAGGGAACGACTACGAGCAGTACTTC; J: TRBJ2-7; size: .; V: TRBV7-3; D: .
CDR3: CASSQMTGERDGYTF; DNA: TGCGCCAGCAGCCAAATGACAGGGGAAAGAGATGGCTACACCTTC; J: TRBJ1-2; size: .; V: TRBV4-1; D: TRBD1
CDR3: CASSVMGTGETQYF; DNA: TGTGCCAGCAGCGTAATGGGGACCGGAGAGACCCAGTACTTC; J: TRBJ2-5; size: .; V: TRBV9; D: .
CDR3: CASSSPGSGFYEQYF; DNA: TGTGCCAGCAGTTCCCCTGGATCCGGTTTCTACGAGCAGTACTTC; J: TRBJ2-7; size: .; V: TRBV7-9; D: .
CDR3: CASSILARAEKLFF; DNA: TGTGCCAGCAGTATACTAGCCAGGGCCGAAAAACTGTTTTTT; J: TRBJ1-4; size: .; V: TRBV6-5; D: .
CDR3: CASSLGTGGPFSSYEQYF; DNA: TGTGCCAGCAGCTTAGGGACAGGGGGCCCTTTTTCTTCCTACGAGCAGTACTTC; J: TRBJ2-7; size: .; V: TRBV7-2; D: TRBD1
CDR3: CATRQGADTGELFF; DNA: TGTGCCACGCGACAGGGGGCTGACACCGGGGAGCTGTTTTTT; J: TRBJ2-2; size: .; V: TRBV10-3; D: TRBD1
CDR3: CASSSPGQGNYEQYF; DNA: TGTGCCAGCAGTTCTCCGGGACAGGGGAATTACGAGCAGTACTTC; J: TRBJ2-7; size: .; V: TRBV28; D: TRBD1
CDR3: CASRLGGGNQPQHF; DNA: TGTGCCAGCAGACTAGGGGGCGGCAATCAGCCCCAGCATTTT; J: TRBJ1-5; size: .; V: TRBV6-5; D: TRBD1
CDR3: CASGGTGVYEQYF; DNA: TGTGCCAGCGGCGGGACAGGGGTCTACGAGCAGTACTTC; J: TRBJ2-7; size: .; V: TRBV2; D: TRBD1
CDR3: CASSEGTGEHYGYTF; DNA: TGTGCCAGCAGTGAAGGGACAGGGGAACACTATGGCTACACCTTC; J: TRBJ1-2; size: few; V: TRBV27; D: TRBD1